Listed here are 8 T cell receptor beta chains from one sample, sequenced in a study of shared clonotypes between healthy human individuals. Data came from immunoSEQ multiplex PCR; TCRdb stores just in-frame clones and leaves some out. This sample has approximately 440,000 clones; 60% to 80% occur once, and the top ten carry more than 10%. Specimen: PBMCs. These receptors were collected from a woman in her thirties or forties in good health. Some clones in this sample may be carry-over from other donors' samples.

This clone has just one count. The chain joins TRBV28 to TRBJ2-2; D is undetermined. Trimming removed 4 bases from V and 6 bases from J, with 12 bases in between. Germline V gene lookup returns CDR1 MDHEN and CDR2 SYDVKM. The CDR3 length is 14 residues. The CDR3 DNA is TGTGCCAGCAGTTCTACCCCACGGGCCGGGGAGCTGTTTTTT. Translating gives CASSSTPRAGELFF.

V gene TRBV6-1 combines with J gene TRBJ2-5, with a possible D match to TRBD2 (5 bases). The germline gives CDR1 MNHNS, CDR2 SASEGT. CDR3 size: 12 residues. V was pared by 6 bases and J by 4 bases, with 9 bases between. Written as DNA, the CDR3 is TGTGCCAGCAGAGCGGTGGGAGAGACCCAGTACTTC. It yields the protein CASRAVGETQYF.

V usage is TRBV29-1 and J usage is TRBJ2-7; 11 nucleotides align to TRBD2. The CDR3 contains 14 residues. J gave up 7 bases and V 4 bases, and 9 bases lay outside the gene matches. Looked up from germline, CDR1 is SQVTM and CDR2 is ANQGSEA. CDR3 region: CSVVGTSGSREQYF. CDR3 bases: TGCAGCGTTGTGGGTACTAGCGGGAGTCGAGAGCAGTACTTC.

The chain uses TRBV5-1 and TRBJ1-1; unclear D gene. The V end lost 1 base, the J end lost 3 bases, and 7 bases lay between the germline ends. This CDR3 region has 13 residues. The germline V gene encodes CDR1 SGHRS and CDR2 YFSETQ. The CDR3 nucleotides are TGCGCCAGCAGCTTGATCGGGGACACTGAAGCTTTCTTT. It translates to CASSLIGDTEAFF.

As to this clone: This sequence is one base from a far larger clone and is likely a read error. The sample contains more than one DNA sequence encoding this CDR3. The CDR3 here is CASSLSLPQHF. CDR3 in DNA: TGTGCCAGCAGTTTGTCCCTCCCCCAGCATTTT. The chain has TRBV28 and TRBJ1-5; D remains ambiguous. CDR1 and CDR2 (germline): MDHEN, SYDVKM. V was trimmed by 3 bases and J by 10 bases, leaving 7 bases between them. This CDR3 spans 11 amino acids.

The chain couples TRBV2 to TRBJ2-3; D unclear. V lost 6 bases and J 2 bases, leaving 12 bases between the germline ends. CDR1 and CDR2 (germline): SNHLY, FYNNEI. CDR3 size: 14 residues. CDR3 region: CASSPTGSTDTQYF. CDR3 coding DNA: TGTGCCAGCAGCCCGACCGGATCCACAGATACGCAGTATTTT.

The V call is TRBV28, the J call TRBJ2-1, with TRBD2 matching over 8 bases. This CDR3 is built from 14 residues. With V trimmed by 10 bases and J by 7 bases, 12 bases remained unmatched. CDR1 MDHEN and CDR2 SYDVKM come from the germline V gene. CDR3 DNA: TGTGCCATTAACCCCGGACTAGCCCGAAATGAGCAGTTCTTC. This sequence encodes CAINPGLARNEQFF.

The chain employs TRBV7-9 and TRBJ2-6; no definite D call. The CDR3 is 15 amino acids. From germline, CDR1 is SEHNR and CDR2 FQNEAQ (reference sequence). V dropped 3 bases and J dropped 0 bases, with 6 bases sitting between them. CDR3 nucleotide sequence: TGTGCCAGCAGCTTCTCGGCCTCTGGGGCCAACGTCCTGACTTTC. This translates into CASSFSASGANVLTF. The variable domain in full, with the rest retrieved from reference TRBV7-9 and TRBJ2-6, is DTGVSQNPRHKITKRGQNVTFRCDPISEHNRLYWYRQTLGQGPEFLTYFQNEAQLEKSRLLSDRFSAERPKGSFSTLEIQRTEQGDSAMYLCASSFSASGANVLTFGAGSRLTVL.